Each of the 32 T cell receptor beta chains below was sequenced from the same sample in a study of T cell clonotyping in hematopoietic cell transplantation. Data came from immunoSEQ multiplex PCR; TCRdb stores just in-frame clones and leaves some out. This table has more than 9,500 clones, 91% appearing once. The sample comprised peripheral blood mononuclear cells. These receptors were collected from a woman in her 50s in good health. Some clones in this sample may be carry-over from other donors' samples.

This clone was picked up one time. This chain joins TRBV7-4 and TRBJ2-4; D unclear. CDR3 length: 16 amino acids. V gave up 2 bases and J gave up 8 bases, with 19 bases separating them. Germline-derived CDR1 and CDR2 are SGHVT and SQSDAQ. DNA of the CDR3: TGTGCCAGCAGCTTAAGGAGTAGACCGACACCGGACATTCAGTACTTC. Protein sequence: CASSLRSRPTPDIQYF.

The chain combines TRBV6-1 with TRBJ2-5; D is possibly TRBD1 or TRBD2 (5 bases each). The germline V and J ends were trimmed by 6 bases and 4 bases, with 12 bases remaining between them. The CDR3 spans 13 residues. Per the germline V gene, CDR1 is MNHNS and CDR2 is SASEGT. The CDR3: CASRRGFGETQYF. For the CDR3, the DNA is TGTGCCAGCAGGAGGGGTTTTGGAGAGACCCAGTACTTC.

J is TRBJ1-2 and V is TRBV11-2; D gene uncertain. The CDR3 contains 15 residues. Germline CDR1 SGHAT, CDR2 FQNNGV. V shed 0 bases and J shed 2 bases, with 10 bases lying between them. The CDR3, as DNA: TGTGCCAGCAGCTTAGAGCCAAGACCCAACTATGGCTACACCTTC. It specifies CASSLEPRPNYGYTF.

The chain combines TRBV30 with TRBJ1-2; 7 bases are shared with TRBD1. Germline V gene data show CDR1 as GTSNPN and CDR2 as SVGIG (reference sequence). V was clipped by 3 bases and J by 7 bases; unmatched bases: 8. CDR3 length: 13 amino acids. The CDR3 reads CAWRFGTGVGYTF. CDR3 in DNA: TGTGCCTGGAGATTCGGAACAGGGGTTGGCTACACCTTC.

The chain combines TRBV28 with TRBJ1-3, with no clear D. Between the trimmed V and J ends, which lost 7 bases and 2 bases, there was a span of 18 bases. Germline values: CDR1 MDHEN, CDR2 SYDVKM. The CDR3 spans 16 residues. The CDR3 DNA reads TGTGCCAGCACAGACACCCCTGAAATAGCTGGAAACACCATATATTTT. This encodes CASTDTPEIAGNTIYF. The variable domain in full, completed from reference TRBV28 and TRBJ1-3, reads DVKVTQSSRYLVKRTGEKVFLECVQDMDHENMFWYRQDPGLGLRLIYFSYDVKMKEKGDIPEGYSVSREKKERFSLILESASTNQTSMYLCASTDTPEIAGNTIYFGEGSWLTVV.

This clone showed up just a few times. The chain uses TRBV19 and TRBJ2-1; 7 bases align to TRBD2. The CDR3 spans 14 residues. Germline assignment: CDR1 LNHDA and CDR2 SQIVND (reference sequence). With V trimmed by 4 bases and J by 4 bases, 4 bases remained unmatched. CDR3 sequence: CASSNGGSYNEQFF. The CDR3 coding sequence is TGTGCCAGTAGTAACGGGGGGAGTTACAATGAGCAGTTCTTC.

This chain joins TRBV5-6 and TRBJ1-6; the D gene is possibly TRBD1 (6 bases). The CDR3 loop spans 17 amino acids. Germline CDR1 reads SGHDT; CDR2 reads YYEEEE. V dropped 7 bases and J dropped 7 bases, with 24 bases sitting between them. The CDR3 reads CASYRGGLRGGNSPLHF. Written as DNA, the CDR3 is TGTGCCAGCTACCGTGGGGGACTCAGGGGAGGGAATTCACCCCTCCACTTT.

This rearrangement joins TRBV5-8 to TRBJ2-5; D assignment may be TRBD1 or TRBD2 (5 bases each). CDR3 length equals 14 residues. The V gene's germline CDR1 is SGHTS and CDR2 YDEGEE. Trimming took 1 base from V and 3 from J, leaving 10 bases between them. DNA for the CDR3: TGTGCCAGCAGCTTGAGAGGGGCCAAAGAGACCCAGTACTTC. Protein sequence: CASSLRGAKETQYF.

The gene calls are TRBV10-3 and TRBJ1-5; TRBD1 aligns across 7 bases. The length of the CDR3 is 16 residues. The J segment lost 7 bases and the V segment lost 5 bases, leaving 14 bases of the junction unmatched. Germline V lookup: CDR1 ENHRY, CDR2 SYGVKD. The CDR3: CAISRTHPRGWQPQHF. The CDR3 bases are TGTGCCATCAGTAGAACCCACCCCAGGGGGTGGCAGCCCCAGCATTTT.

V is TRBV7-2 and J is TRBJ2-3; TRBD1 matches at 7 bases. This CDR3 is built from 17 residues. J was trimmed by 0 bases and V by 6 bases; bases with no gene match: 12. Germline CDR1 is SGHTA and CDR2 is FQGNSA. The DNA for the CDR3 is TGTGCCAGCAGACCACCCCAGACAGGGCCTAGCACAGATACGCAGTATTTT. Protein sequence: CASRPPQTGPSTDTQYF.

The V gene is TRBV29-1, the J gene TRBJ2-5, with 10 bases matching TRBD1. The CDR3 length is 12 residues. V trimming: 4 bases; J trimming: 6 bases; junction bases outside the gene matches: 2. Germline CDR1 and CDR2: SQVTM and ANQGSEA. The CDR3 loop reads CSVGTGGKTQYF. The CDR3 nucleotides read TGCAGCGTTGGGACAGGGGGAAAGACCCAGTACTTC.

This clone was recorded only once. CDR3 amino acids: CASSLALGWRAENTGELFF. The CDR3 DNA reads as TGTGCCAGCAGCTTAGCGCTGGGGTGGAGGGCCGAGAACACCGGGGAGCTGTTTTTT. The V and J genes are TRBV7-9 and TRBJ2-2; D is perhaps TRBD2 (6 bases). The CDR3 loop spans 19 amino acids. Germline V lookup: CDR1 SEHNR, CDR2 FQNEAQ (reference sequence). Trimming cost V 0 bases and J 1 base, with 18 bases left between them.

This chain uses TRBV4-3 with TRBJ1-3, with D possibly TRBD1 on 5 matching bases. The CDR3 sequence is 16 residues long. Deletions cut 2 bases from V and 2 bases from J, with 13 bases between. Germline CDR1 reads LGHNA; CDR2 reads YSLEER. The CDR3 is CASSQQVGVAGNTIYF. CDR3 DNA: TGCGCCAGCAGCCAACAGGTGGGGGTTGCTGGAAACACCATATATTTT.

The V gene is TRBV7-8, the J gene TRBJ1-6, with D perhaps TRBD1 (6 bases). The CDR3 is 15 residues long. Germline V gene data show CDR1 as SGHVS and CDR2 as FQNEAQ. V lost 4 bases, J lost 4 bases, and 11 bases lay in between. In nucleotides, the CDR3 is TGTGCCAGCAGCTCAGGACAGCGTTATAATTCACCCCTCCACTTT. As protein: CASSSGQRYNSPLHF.

This sequence joins TRBV4-1 and TRBJ1-3; D is unresolved. Germline CDR1 is MGHRA and CDR2 is YSYEKL. V was cut by 0 bases and J by 3 bases, with 9 bases left in between. The CDR3 sequence is 15 residues long. Written as DNA, the CDR3 is TGCGCCAGCAGCCAAGATACTGGTTATGGAAACACCATATATTTT. It encodes CASSQDTGYGNTIYF.

The V gene is TRBV5-6, the J gene TRBJ1-2; unclear D gene. CDR3 length: 14 amino acids. Germline CDR1 is SGHDT and CDR2 is YYEEEE. V dropped 1 base and J dropped 4 bases, with 11 bases sitting between them. CDR3 coding DNA: TGTGCCAGCAGCTTGTGGGAAGGGAGCTATGGCTACACCTTC. Residues: CASSLWEGSYGYTF.

The chain combines TRBV6-5 with TRBJ2-1; no definite D call. In germline, CDR1 is MNHEY, CDR2 SVGAGI. CDR3 length: 15 amino acids. Trimming took 5 bases from V and 1 from J, leaving 12 bases between them. As DNA, the CDR3 is TGTGCCAGCAGTGCTCGACTCCTTTCCTACAATGAGCAGTTCTTC. Its protein is CASSARLLSYNEQFF.

V is TRBV5-1 and J is TRBJ1-1; TRBD1 matches 7 bases. The trim removed 4 bases at V and 5 bases at J, leaving 8 bases unmatched. The CDR3 is made up of 14 amino acids. From germline, CDR1 is SGHRS and CDR2 YFSETQ. The CDR3 nucleotides read TGCGCCAGCAGCCCCAACAGGGGAGGAACTGAAGCTTTCTTT. It encodes CASSPNRGGTEAFF.

About this clone: This same CDR3 is encoded by further DNA sequences in the sample. The CDR3 DNA reads as TGCAGCGCGCGACAGGGATCCTCTGGGGCCAACGTCCTGACTTTC. This sequence encodes CSARQGSSGANVLTF. The chain couples TRBV29-1 to TRBJ2-6; 7 bases align to TRBD1. The CDR3 totals 15 residues. Trimming at V came to 7 bases and at J to 0 bases, leaving 6 bases not matched to a gene. From germline, CDR1 is SQVTM and CDR2 ANQGSEA.

Here the CDR3 DNA reads TGTGCCAGCTACCGCCGACCTGGGCATGGCTACACCTTC. Protein product: CASYRRPGHGYTF. The chain is built from TRBV28 and TRBJ1-2, with D uncertain. V was shortened by 8 bases and J by 6 bases, with 16 bases between the two germline ends. The length of the CDR3 is 13 residues. The germline CDR1 and CDR2 sequences are MDHEN and SYDVKM.

This sequence joins TRBV10-3 and TRBJ1-1; D is unclear. The germline CDR1 and CDR2 sequences are ENHRY and SYGVKD. The V end lost 5 bases, the J end lost 1 base, and 5 bases lay between the germline ends. The CDR3 contains 12 residues. As DNA, the CDR3 is TGTGCCATCAGTTTCAGGAACACTGAAGCTTTCTTT. Protein product: CAISFRNTEAFF.

This clone is a singleton in its sample. The rearrangement uses TRBV9 and TRBJ2-2; 7 positions match TRBD1. This CDR3 region has 16 residues. Germline CDR1 and CDR2: SGDLS and YYNGEE. The trim removed 6 bases at V and 2 bases at J, leaving 10 bases unmatched. The CDR3 loop reads CASIDDTGANTGELFF. CDR3 coding DNA: TGTGCCAGCATAGACGATACAGGGGCCAACACCGGGGAGCTGTTTTTT.

The chain joins TRBV28 to TRBJ2-2, with 10 bases that match TRBD2. The CDR3 runs to 20 residues. Per the germline V gene, CDR1 is MDHEN and CDR2 is SYDVKM. V gave up 0 bases and J gave up 0 bases; unmatched junction bases: 10. CDR3 bases: TGTGCCAGCAGTTTATGGGCGAAGGCTAGCGGGGGAGCGAACACCGGGGAGCTGTTTTTT. Its protein product is CASSLWAKASGGANTGELFF.

This clone has only one observation. The chain has TRBV13 and TRBJ1-1, with no clear D. V gave up 5 bases and J gave up 1 base, with 11 bases separating them. This CDR3 region has 14 residues. Germline V gene sequence: CDR1 PRHDT, CDR2 FYEKMQ (reference sequence). The DNA of the CDR3 is TGTGCCAGCAGCCCCCTCATGGAGAACACTGAAGCTTTCTTT. Protein product: CASSPLMENTEAFF.

CDR3 bases: TGTGCCAGCAGCTTAGAGCCAGGACGGAGCTCCTACGAGCAGTACTTC. Translation gives CASSLEPGRSSYEQYF. V usage is TRBV7-2 and J usage is TRBJ2-7; D unresolved. The CDR3 sequence is 16 residues long. From germline, CDR1 is SGHTA and CDR2 FQGNSA. V dropped 1 base and J dropped 0 bases, with 13 bases sitting between them.

This chain uses TRBV2 with TRBJ1-5; 7 bases are shared with TRBD1. CDR1 is SNHLY and CDR2 is FYNNEI in the germline V gene. The V gene end was trimmed by 7 bases and the J gene end by 2 bases; junction bases not matched to a gene: 5. This CDR3 is built from 14 residues. The CDR3 protein is CASTDRLGNQPQHF. CDR3 nucleotide sequence: TGTGCCAGCACGGACAGGCTCGGCAATCAGCCCCAGCATTTT.

The chain couples TRBV27 to TRBJ1-4; 11 nucleotides agree with TRBD1. Losses at the gene ends were 1 base for V and 7 bases for J; bases not matched to a gene: 2. CDR1 and CDR2 (germline): MNHEY, SMNVEV (reference sequence). The CDR3 has 15 amino acids. CDR3 region: CASSLWGTGGEKLFF. CDR3 DNA sequence: TGTGCCAGCAGTTTATGGGGGACAGGGGGTGAAAAACTGTTTTTT.

V and J are TRBV18 and TRBJ1-1; no definite D call. CDR1 is KGHSH and CDR2 is LQKENI in the germline V gene. V was pared by 2 bases and J by 4 bases, with 14 bases between. The CDR3 extends over 15 amino acids. CDR3 amino acids: CASSPTSHWGTEAFF. CDR3 DNA sequence: TGTGCCAGCTCACCAACTAGCCATTGGGGCACTGAAGCTTTCTTT.

This chain connects TRBV28 to TRBJ2-7; the D is unclear. From germline, CDR1 is MDHEN and CDR2 SYDVKM. The CDR3 loop spans 13 amino acids. Trimming took 6 bases from V and 4 from J, leaving 13 bases between them. The CDR3 DNA is TGTGCCAGCAGCGGCCCTACCCTTTACGAGCAGTACTTC. The encoded protein is CASSGPTLYEQYF.

The chain has TRBV6-4 and TRBJ1-2, with 7 bases identical to TRBD1. CDR3 length: 16 amino acids. V was clipped by 1 base and J by 1 base; unmatched bases: 6. Looked up from germline, CDR1 is MRHNA and CDR2 is SNTAGT. Here the CDR3 DNA reads TGTGCCAGCAGTGACTACCCCAGGGGGAATAACTATGGCTACACCTTC. It is translated as CASSDYPRGNNYGYTF.

The chain carries TRBV7-2 and TRBJ2-7; no definite D call. V shed 5 bases and J shed 3 bases, with 5 bases lying between them. CDR1 and CDR2 from the germline V gene are SGHTA and FQGNSA. The CDR3 sequence is 11 residues long. CDR3 DNA: TGTGCCAGCAGCGCCCACTACGAGCAGTACTTC. Translating gives CASSAHYEQYF.

The chain couples TRBV7-2 to TRBJ1-5; possible D gene TRBD1, 6 bases. Germline V CDR1 and CDR2: SGHTA, FQGNSA. This CDR3 comprises 15 residues. Trimming took 8 bases from V and 6 from J, leaving 20 bases between them. The CDR3 sequence is CASGLQGGSSQPQHF. For the CDR3, the DNA is TGTGCCAGCGGATTACAGGGAGGTAGTAGTCAGCCCCAGCATTTT.